The 22 T cell receptor beta chains below all came from one sample that was sequenced in a study of spatial heterogeneity in lung cancer. Time point meaning: sample taken at primary tumor resection. In TCRdb, the 5' RACE reads were re-called with MiXCR into one record per CDR3 protein. The profile shows more than 60,000 distinct CDR3 sequences, around 7.3% of them singletons. The source material was PBMCs, sampled at surgery. The receptors stem from a male donor with early-stage non-small cell lung cancer.

Many counts were recorded for this clonotype. CDR3 bases: TGTGCCAGCAGTCTCCGCACCGGGGAGCTGTTTTTT. This sequence encodes CASSLRTGELFF. The V call is TRBV12-3 or TRBV12-4, the J call TRBJ2-2; D gene ambiguous. V dropped 5 bases and J dropped 4 bases, with 5 bases sitting between them. The CDR3 consists of 12 residues.

This clonotype has a count of ten or more. The rearrangement joins TRBV30 to TRBJ2-2; D gene unclear. Germline values: CDR1 GTSNPN, CDR2 SVGIG (reference sequence). The CDR3 spans 13 residues. The ends were cut back, 2 bases at V and 6 bases at J, with 10 bases in the middle. This chain's CDR3 is CAWSLPESGELFF. The CDR3 DNA sequence: TGTGCCTGGAGTCTACCCGAGTCCGGGGAGCTGTTTTTT.

This clonotype was seen at least ten times. This chain connects TRBV29-1 to TRBJ2-1, with 9 nucleotides matching TRBD1. Germline V gene data show CDR1 as SQVTM and CDR2 as ANQGSEA. CDR3 size: 14 residues. V gave up 1 base and J gave up 15 bases; unmatched junction bases: 13. The CDR3 DNA sequence: TGCAGCGTTGAAGGTCCCGGGACAGGGCAGCCAGGGTTCTTC. Amino acids: CSVEGPGTGQPGFF.

The table lists this clonotype with many counts. The chain recombines TRBV29-1 with TRBJ2-2, with a tentative D call TRBD2 (6 bases). Germline loops: CDR1 SQVTM, CDR2 ANQGSEA. Trimming shortened V by 0 bases and J by 1 base, and 15 bases separated the two germline ends. The CDR3 loop spans 17 amino acids. CDR3 nucleotide sequence: TGCAGCGTTGAAGATCGGGCGGGACGGATGAACACCGGGGAGCTGTTTTTT. Translating it yields CSVEDRAGRMNTGELFF.

This clonotype was picked up one time. One base away lies a much larger clone, so this may be a sequencing read error. The J gene is TRBJ2-1, the V gene TRBV7-3; possible D gene TRBD2, 5 bases. Germline values: CDR1 SGHTA, CDR2 FQGTGA. The CDR3 consists of 14 residues. The CDR3 here is CTSSPAASYNEQFF. CDR3 nucleotides: TGTACCAGCAGCCCAGCGGCCTCCTACAATGAGCAGTTCTTC.

V usage is TRBV20-1 and J usage is TRBJ1-1, with D perhaps matching TRBD1 (5 bases). V lost 1 base, J lost 6 bases, and 15 bases lay in between. The CDR3 spans 14 residues. Germline CDR1 DFQATT, CDR2 SNEGSKA (reference sequence). The CDR3 spells CSARVTGPGAEAFF. The CDR3 coding sequence is TGCAGTGCTAGAGTCACGGGGCCCGGGGCTGAAGCTTTCTTT.

The chain recombines TRBV6-2 or TRBV6-3 with TRBJ2-1, with D maybe TRBD2 (5 bases). The V and J ends lost 5 bases and 4 bases respectively, with 15 bases between them. Germline values: CDR1 MNHEY, CDR2 SVGEGT. The CDR3 totals 15 residues. CDR3 in amino acids: CASSDPFGLYNEQFF. CDR3 in DNA: TGTGCCAGCAGTGACCCGTTTGGACTGTACAATGAGCAGTTCTTC.

The chain is built from TRBV6-4 and TRBJ1-1; no clear D gene. Per the germline V gene, CDR1 is MRHNA and CDR2 is SNTAGT. The CDR3 has 13 residues. Trimming removed 4 bases from V and 7 bases from J, with 13 bases in between. CDR3 loop: CASSADRLGEAFF. DNA of the CDR3: TGTGCCAGCAGTGCCGATCGGTTGGGTGAAGCTTTCTTT.

This clonotype has ten or more counts. The gene calls are TRBV12-3 or TRBV12-4 and TRBJ1-2; 8 nucleotides agree with TRBD1. This CDR3 comprises 14 residues. V was pared by 2 bases and J by 6 bases, with 5 bases of the junction left unmatched. CDR3 nucleotides: TGTGCCAGCAGTTTAAGGACAGGGCTCGATGGCTACACCTTC. Translated, it gives CASSLRTGLDGYTF.

This clonotype was detected ten times or more. The chain joins TRBV20-1 to TRBJ2-3; no definite D call. Trimming shortened V by 3 bases and J by 3 bases, and 16 bases separated the two germline ends. The CDR3 runs 15 residues. Germline CDR1 reads DFQATT; CDR2 reads SNEGSKA (reference sequence). CDR3 nucleotide sequence: TGCAGTGCTAGCCCCCAACGTAAGAGAACAGATACGCAGTATTTT. It translates to CSASPQRKRTDTQYF.

This clonotype appeared a few times. The chain uses TRBV7-6 and TRBJ2-5; D call uncertain. The CDR3 extends over 14 amino acids. Between the trimmed V and J ends, which lost 1 base and 5 bases, there was a span of 11 bases. CDR1 is SGHVS, CDR2 FNYEAQ, per germline. This CDR3 is CASSLGLSQETQYF. The CDR3 nucleotides read TGTGCCAGCAGCTTAGGGCTCTCGCAGGAGACCCAGTACTTC.

This chain connects TRBV20-1 to TRBJ2-1, with D possibly TRBD2 on 6 matching bases. CDR1 is DFQATT, CDR2 SNEGSKA, per germline (reference sequence). CDR3 length: 14 amino acids. V gave up 4 bases and J gave up 4 bases, with 14 bases separating them. The CDR3 loop is CSAKVSGGYNEQFF. The CDR3 DNA sequence: TGCAGTGCTAAAGTCTCCGGGGGATACAATGAGCAGTTCTTC.

This clonotype was counted ten times or more. The rearrangement uses TRBV20-1 and TRBJ1-5; the D is unclear. Trimming pared 0 bases from V and 4 bases from J, leaving 10 bases between. The CDR3 is 14 amino acids. Germline V gene sequence: CDR1 DFQATT, CDR2 SNEGSKA (reference sequence). In nucleotides, the CDR3 is TGCAGTGCTAGAGATCGGGAGGCGAATCAGCCCCAGCATTTT. Protein product: CSARDREANQPQHF.

This clonotype came up many times. The chain links TRBV12-3 or TRBV12-4 to TRBJ2-1; perhaps TRBD1 as D (5 bases). Trimming removed 5 bases from V and 7 bases from J, with 15 bases in between. The CDR3 loop spans 14 amino acids. The CDR3 region has the DNA TGTGCCAGCAGTCTTAAGACAGTTCTGAATGAGCAGTTCTTC. This gives the protein CASSLKTVLNEQFF.

This clonotype appeared many times. This rearrangement joins TRBV6-5 to TRBJ2-1, with D perhaps matching TRBD2 (5 bases). The CDR3 is 15 residues long. Germline assignment: CDR1 MNHEY and CDR2 SVGAGI. V dropped 8 bases and J dropped 0 bases, with 14 bases sitting between them. The CDR3 spells CASRFGVSSYNEQFF. The CDR3 nucleotides read TGTGCCAGCCGTTTCGGGGTGAGCTCCTACAATGAGCAGTTCTTC.

This clonotype showed up many times. The chain is built from TRBV27 and TRBJ1-5; D gene ambiguous. Germline CDR1 reads MNHEY; CDR2 reads SMNVEV (reference sequence). This CDR3 comprises 16 residues. Trimming removed 1 base at V and 1 base at J, with 11 bases between. The CDR3 protein is CASSLLAGSSNQPQHF. The CDR3 nucleotides read TGTGCCAGCAGTTTATTGGCCGGGTCGAGCAATCAGCCCCAGCATTTT.

At least ten counts were recorded for this clonotype. V gene TRBV6-5 combines with J gene TRBJ2-7; D possibly corresponds to TRBD1 (5 bases). Germline values: CDR1 MNHEY, CDR2 SVGAGI. V lost 3 bases, J lost 6 bases, and 15 bases lay in between. The CDR3 length is 14 residues. CDR3 sequence: CASSYISAGAEQYF. The DNA of the CDR3 is TGTGCCAGCAGTTATATCTCGGCTGGGGCCGAGCAGTACTTC.

This clonotype was seen ten or more times. The chain joins TRBV7-2 to TRBJ2-2; D is unclear. Germline CDR1 SGHTA, CDR2 FQGNSA. Trimming cost V 6 bases and J 4 bases, with 9 bases left between them. The CDR3 has 13 amino acids. The CDR3 reads CASSPGPTGELFF. The CDR3 DNA reads TGTGCCAGCAGTCCGGGCCCCACCGGGGAGCTGTTTTTT.

The V call is TRBV7-9, the J call TRBJ1-4, with no clear D. The V gene lost 5 bases and the J gene lost 7 bases, with 11 bases spanning the gap. The CDR3 contains 13 residues. The V gene's germline CDR1 is SEHNR and CDR2 FQNEAQ (reference sequence). The CDR3 loop is CASSAQAGEKLFF. In nucleotides, the CDR3 is TGTGCCAGCAGCGCTCAAGCGGGTGAAAAACTGTTTTTT.

This clonotype has just a few counts. V is TRBV9 and J is TRBJ2-7; D is perhaps TRBD1 (6 bases). V shed 6 bases and J shed 3 bases, with 19 bases lying between them. There are 15 residues in the CDR3. Germline-derived CDR1 and CDR2 are SGDLS and YYNGEE. The CDR3 protein is CASISPLQGNYEQYF. The CDR3 region has the DNA TGTGCCAGCATTTCACCGCTACAGGGAAACTACGAGCAGTACTTC.

J is TRBJ2-7 and V is TRBV19, with D perhaps matching TRBD1 or TRBD2 (5 bases each). Trimming took off 4 bases at V and 4 bases at J, with 14 bases between the two ends. Germline V gene lookup returns CDR1 LNHDA and CDR2 SQIVND (reference sequence). This CDR3 comprises 14 residues. CDR3 in amino acids: CASSTRDGKYEQYF. DNA of the CDR3: TGTGCCAGTAGTACTAGGGACGGAAAATACGAGCAGTACTTC.

This clonotype has a count of ten or more. The rearrangement uses TRBV6-1 and TRBJ1-1; no clear D gene. V dropped 2 bases and J dropped 4 bases, with 8 bases sitting between them. This CDR3 spans 13 amino acids. Germline V CDR1 and CDR2: MNHNS, SASEGT. CDR3 nucleotide sequence: TGTGCCAGCAGTGAAATGTTGTCCACTGAAGCTTTCTTT. It is translated as CASSEMLSTEAFF.